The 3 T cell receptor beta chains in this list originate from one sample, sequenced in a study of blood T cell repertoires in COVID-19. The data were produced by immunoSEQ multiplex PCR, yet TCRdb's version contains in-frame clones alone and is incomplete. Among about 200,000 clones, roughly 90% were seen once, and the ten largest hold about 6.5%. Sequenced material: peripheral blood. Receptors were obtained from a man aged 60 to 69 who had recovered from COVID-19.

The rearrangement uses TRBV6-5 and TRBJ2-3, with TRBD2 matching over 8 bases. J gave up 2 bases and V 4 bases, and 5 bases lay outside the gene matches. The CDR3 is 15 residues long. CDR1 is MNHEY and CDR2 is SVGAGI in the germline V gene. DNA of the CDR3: TGTGCCAGCAGTTGGAAGCGGGGGATCACAGATACGCAGTATTTT. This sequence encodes CASSWKRGITDTQYF.

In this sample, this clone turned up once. Here the CDR3 DNA reads TGTGCCACCAGTGACCGACGACTAGCGGGGGGCCCAGATACGCAGTATTTT. Translated, it gives CATSDRRLAGGPDTQYF. This chain connects TRBV24-1 to TRBJ2-3, with 13 nucleotides matching TRBD2. The germline V gene has CDR1 KGHDR and CDR2 SFDVKD. V shed 4 bases, J shed 4 bases, and the junction held 7 bases outside the gene matches. The CDR3 covers 17 residues.

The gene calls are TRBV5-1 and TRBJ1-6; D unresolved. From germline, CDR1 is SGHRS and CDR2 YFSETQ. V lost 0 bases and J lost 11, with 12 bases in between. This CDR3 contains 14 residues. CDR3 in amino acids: CASSLVHRETPLHF. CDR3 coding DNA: TGCGCCAGCAGCTTGGTACACCGGGAGACACCCCTCCACTTT.